This passage covers 8 T cell receptor beta chains from one sample sequenced in a study of cytomegalovirus exposure and HLA in healthy donors. TCRdb's copy holds only in-frame clones and misses some; the assay was immunoSEQ multiplex PCR. Found here are 160,000 or so clones, approximately 87% of them singletons; the top ten hold roughly 1.4%. The source material was PBMCs. These receptors all stem from a woman aged 25-40 years in good health and CMV-seronegative.

The chain carries TRBV10-3 and TRBJ2-1; possible D gene TRBD1, 6 bases. Germline CDR1 is ENHRY and CDR2 is SYGVKD. CDR3 size: 12 residues. Deletions cut 6 bases from V and 7 bases from J, with 10 bases between. CDR3 region: CAIRTTGNEQFF. The DNA of the CDR3 is TGTGCCATCAGGACAACAGGGAATGAGCAGTTCTTC.

This chain joins TRBV9 and TRBJ2-7; D is undetermined. Germline V gene data show CDR1 as SGDLS and CDR2 as YYNGEE. Trimming took off 0 bases at V and 4 bases at J, with 8 bases between the two ends. This CDR3 has 13 amino acids. The CDR3 is CASSVGAEYEQYF. In DNA, the CDR3 is TGTGCCAGCAGCGTAGGGGCTGAATACGAGCAGTACTTC.

This clone has more than one count but fewer than ten. The chain uses TRBV5-1 and TRBJ2-3; the match to TRBD2 covers 9 bases. Germline V CDR1 and CDR2: SGHRS, YFSETQ. The CDR3 spans 14 residues. With 0 bases clipped from V and 5 bases from J, the junction kept 1 base outside the gene matches. The CDR3: CASSLVAGEDTQYF. DNA of the CDR3: TGCGCCAGCAGCTTGGTAGCGGGGGAAGATACGCAGTATTTT. Drawing the rest from reference TRBV5-1 and TRBJ2-3, the complete variable domain is KAGVTQTPRYLIKTRGQQVTLSCSPISGHRSVSWYQQTPGQGLQFLFEYFSETQRNKGNFPGRFSGRQFSNSRSEMNVSTLELGDSALYLCASSLVAGEDTQYFGPGTRLTVL.

The rearrangement uses TRBV5-1 and TRBJ2-7; 10 bases align to TRBD1. Germline CDR1 SGHRS, CDR2 YFSETQ. The V and J ends lost 4 bases and 1 base, in that order; junction bases with no gene match: 5. This CDR3 has 15 amino acids. Here the CDR3 DNA reads TGCGCCAGCAGCCGCCGACAGGGGGCTTCCTACGAGCAGTACTTC. This encodes CASSRRQGASYEQYF. Complete variable domain (other parts from reference TRBV5-1 and TRBJ2-7): KAGVTQTPRYLIKTRGQQVTLSCSPISGHRSVSWYQQTPGQGLQFLFEYFSETQRNKGNFPGRFSGRQFSNSRSEMNVSTLELGDSALYLCASSRRQGASYEQYFGPGTRLTVT.

The genes are TRBV4-1 and TRBJ1-2, with TRBD1 identical over 9 bases. CDR3 length: 17 amino acids. The germline V gene encodes CDR1 MGHRA and CDR2 YSYEKL. Trimming removed 3 bases from V and 2 bases from J; junction bases left unmatched: 10. CDR3 protein: CASSHPGTGPLNYGYTF. The CDR3 DNA reads TGCGCCAGCAGCCATCCCGGGACAGGGCCACTAAACTATGGCTACACCTTC.

This chain uses TRBV9 with TRBJ1-1, with TRBD1 matching 8 bases. V lost 3 bases to trimming and J lost 0 bases; unmatched junction nucleotides: 1. Per germline, CDR1 SGDLS and CDR2 YYNGEE. This CDR3 has 14 amino acids. This CDR3 reads CASSGQGLNTEAFF. DNA for the CDR3: TGTGCCAGCAGCGGACAGGGGTTGAACACTGAAGCTTTCTTT.

V is TRBV5-1 and J is TRBJ2-3; D call uncertain. The CDR3 has 12 residues. Germline lookup yields CDR1 SGHRS and CDR2 YFSETQ. V shed 6 bases and J shed 2 bases, with 7 bases lying between them. This CDR3 is CASKENTDTQYF. The CDR3 DNA follows: TGCGCCAGCAAAGAGAACACAGATACGCAGTATTTT.

The chain uses TRBV19 and TRBJ1-1, with 9 positions matching TRBD1. Germline trimming cut 10 bases from V and 3 bases from J; bases unmatched to any gene: 6. The germline CDR1 and CDR2 sequences are LNHDA and SQIVND (reference sequence). The CDR3 has 13 residues. This chain's CDR3 is CATQTGGYTEAFF. In DNA form, the CDR3 reads TGTGCCACCCAGACAGGGGGTTACACTGAAGCTTTCTTT.